The 5 T cell receptor beta chains below come from one sample, sequenced in a study of shared clonotypes between healthy human individuals (dated by TCRdb to 2020 to 2021). The library relied on the immunoSEQ multiplex PCR assay. In TCRdb, the immuneACCESS table is reduced to in-frame sequences with V and J assigned. These tables do not hold every clone; where another copy was compared, an unresolved V gene accounts for under half, and the others remain unexplained. The sample data list over a million clones, and around 75% of these were observed just once. Around 1.5% of the sample belongs to the ten largest clones. Source material: memory CD4+ T cells sorted from blood. Explained via the paper, the cell subset or site label denotes: CD45RA-negative fraction. The receptors come from a man younger than 35 in good health.

A single count supports this clone. The gene calls are TRBV5-4 and TRBJ1-1, with D tentatively TRBD1 (6 bases). V was cut by 4 bases and J by 4 bases, with 20 bases left in between. There are 16 residues in the CDR3. Per the germline V gene, CDR1 is SGHNT and CDR2 is YYREEE (reference sequence). The CDR3, as DNA: TGTGCCAGCAGCCCCCTTGGGGGGGCGCGTAGCACTGAAGCTTTCTTT. It is translated as CASSPLGGARSTEAFF.

J is TRBJ2-2 and V is TRBV9; D remains ambiguous. V lost 3 bases to trimming and J lost 8 bases, with 14 bases between them. The CDR3 totals 14 residues. The germline V gene has CDR1 SGDLS and CDR2 YYNGEE. CDR3 nucleotide sequence: TGTGCCAGCAGCGAGCCCCCGATCGGAGGGGAGCTGTTTTTT. This encodes CASSEPPIGGELFF.

In its sample, this clone was seen a few times. V gene TRBV9 combines with J gene TRBJ1-6; D is undetermined. The V end was cut by 0 bases, the J end by 6 bases, with 10 bases between. The CDR3 spans 15 residues. The germline V gene has CDR1 SGDLS and CDR2 YYNGEE. CDR3 bases: TGTGCCAGCAGCGTAGGTGAACTGAGTAATTCACCCCTCCACTTT. This gives the protein CASSVGELSNSPLHF.

The rearrangement links TRBV7-9 to TRBJ1-3; no definite D call. The germline CDR1 and CDR2 sequences are SEHNR and FQNEAQ (reference sequence). The CDR3 extends over 16 amino acids. V dropped 1 base and J dropped 5 bases, with 15 bases sitting between them. The CDR3 region has the DNA TGTGCCAGCAGCTTAGTCACCCCACAGCGTCGAAACACCATATATTTT. Translation gives CASSLVTPQRRNTIYF.

V is TRBV7-9 and J is TRBJ1-5, with D unclear. V lost 0 bases and J lost 1, with 7 bases in between. This CDR3 region has 15 residues. CDR1 is SEHNR and CDR2 is FQNEAQ in the germline V gene (reference sequence). The CDR3 sequence: CASSLAHLSNQPQHF. CDR3 nucleotide sequence: TGTGCCAGCAGCTTAGCTCATTTAAGCAATCAGCCCCAGCATTTT. Full variable domain (missing parts from reference TRBV7-9 and TRBJ1-5): DTGVSQNPRHKITKRGQNVTFRCDPISEHNRLYWYRQTLGQGPEFLTYFQNEAQLEKSRLLSDRFSAERPKGSFSTLEIQRTEQGDSAMYLCASSLAHLSNQPQHFGDGTRLSIL.